Listed below are T cell receptor beta chains from one sample, sequenced in a study of spatial heterogeneity in lung cancer. TCRdb recomputed calls from the 5' RACE reads with MiXCR, one row per CDR3 protein. The table has about 110,000 distinct CDR3 sequences, more than 10% seen once; the top ten hold 20% to 25%. The sample in question was PBMCs, obtained at follow-up. The receptors stem from a female donor with early-stage non-small cell lung cancer. Both conserved end residues are part of each CDR3. Each record gives: D gene, CDR3 length, J gene, V gene, clone size, CDR3 protein, CDR3 DNA. The D gene is left open where the match is weak. Clone size is not always given. Where it is, it says once, few, many or a class for expanded clones.

>.|13|TRBJ2-3|TRBV29-1|.
CSVEVTSTDTQYF
TGCAGCGTTGAAGTAACTAGCACAGATACGCAGTATTTT
>.|17|TRBJ1-5|TRBV6-2/TRBV6-3|.
CASSPRGVGYSNQPQHF
TGTGCCAGCAGTCCCAGAGGGGTCGGCTATAGCAATCAGCCCCAGCATTTT
>TRBD2|15|TRBJ2-1|TRBV6-2/TRBV6-3|.
CASNPAGGRYNEQFF
TGTGCCAGCAACCCAGCGGGAGGGCGCTACAATGAGCAGTTCTTC
>.|15|TRBJ2-1|TRBV6-4|many
CASSVQARASNEQFF
TGTGCCAGCAGTGTACAGGCCAGAGCCTCCAATGAGCAGTTCTTC
>TRBD2|17|TRBJ2-1|TRBV5-4|many
CASSPHPGTSGTNEQFF
TGTGCCAGCAGCCCACACCCCGGGACTAGCGGGACCAATGAGCAGTTCTTC
>.|13|TRBJ2-4|TRBV29-1|many
CSVDGLAKNIQYF
TGCAGCGTTGACGGACTAGCCAAAAACATTCAGTACTTC
>.|15|TRBJ1-1|TRBV29-1|few
CSVEAPQGYGTEAFF
TGCAGCGTTGAAGCGCCCCAGGGGTATGGCACTGAAGCTTTCTTT
>.|14|TRBJ1-6|TRBV27|few
CASTPRDVWEPLHF
TGTGCCAGCACCCCTAGGGACGTCTGGGAGCCCCTCCACTTT
>TRBD2|15|TRBJ2-1|TRBV5-1|few
CASSLESSGRSRLFF
TGCGCCAGCAGCTTGGAGTCTAGCGGGAGGTCGCGGTTGTTCTTC
>TRBD1|18|TRBJ2-1|TRBV11-2|few
CASSYSFRGHKFRGEQFF
TGTGCCAGCAGCTACTCCTTCAGGGGGCATAAATTTAGGGGTGAGCAGTTCTTC
>TRBD1|17|TRBJ1-4|TRBV6-1|.
CASSEGIGTGVNEKLFF
TGTGCCAGCAGTGAAGGAATAGGGACAGGGGTAAATGAAAAACTGTTTTTT
>TRBD2|17|TRBJ2-1|TRBV11-1|.
CASSYLGAGAAYNEQFF
TGTGCCAGCAGCTACTTGGGCGCGGGAGCTGCCTACAATGAGCAGTTCTTC
>.|15|TRBJ2-2|TRBV20-1|few
CSAYDGQQNTGELFF
TGCAGTGCTTATGACGGACAGCAAAACACCGGGGAGCTGTTTTTT
>TRBD2|16|TRBJ2-2|TRBV20-1|.
CSARDMAGGNTGELFF
TGCAGTGCTAGAGATATGGCGGGAGGGAACACCGGGGAGCTGTTTTTT
>TRBD1|16|TRBJ1-1|TRBV5-1|once
CASSPTLQGELTEAFF
TGCGCCAGCAGCCCGACCCTACAGGGGGAGCTTACTGAAGCTTTCTTT
>TRBD1|14|TRBJ1-1|TRBV7-2|.
CASSLMTGGTEAFF
TGTGCCAGCAGCTTAATGACAGGGGGAACTGAAGCTTTCTTT
>.|14|TRBJ1-5|TRBV18|few
CASSPVDSNQPQHF
TGTGCCAGCTCACCAGTTGACAGTAATCAGCCCCAGCATTTT
>TRBD1|13|TRBJ1-1|TRBV20-1|.
CSASTTGRTEAFF
TGCAGTGCTAGCACGACAGGGAGAACTGAAGCTTTCTTT
>.|15|TRBJ1-5|TRBV27|.
CASRYSGRKGQPQHF
TGTGCCAGCAGGTACTCGGGCAGGAAGGGCCAGCCCCAGCATTTT
>TRBD1|12|TRBJ1-1|TRBV29-1|many
CSITGGKSWAFF
TGCAGCATCACAGGGGGGAAGAGTTGGGCTTTCTTT
>.|13|TRBJ2-7|TRBV18|.
CASSPQQGDEQYF
TGTGCCAGCTCACCACAACAGGGCGATGAGCAGTACTTC
>.|12|TRBJ1-1|TRBV9|.
CASSVGKGEAFF
TGTGCCAGCAGCGTAGGGAAGGGTGAAGCTTTCTTT
>.|12|TRBJ1-6|TRBV20-1|.
CSARKTNSPLHF
TGCAGTGCTAGAAAAACGAATTCACCCCTCCACTTT
>.|17|TRBJ1-4|TRBV20-1|many
CSARAPPGVNSNEKLFF
TGCAGTGCTAGAGCGCCCCCAGGGGTTAATTCTAATGAAAAACTGTTTTTT
>.|14|TRBJ1-1|TRBV7-9|.
CASSLANSNTEAFF
TGTGCCAGCAGCTTAGCGAACAGCAACACTGAAGCTTTCTTT
>.|13|TRBJ1-4|TRBV12-3/TRBV12-4|few
CASRLPTNEKLFF
TGTGCCAGCAGACTTCCAACTAATGAAAAACTGTTTTTT
>.|14|TRBJ2-1|TRBV7-9|few
CASSSELVWNEQFF
TGTGCCAGCAGCTCCGAGTTGGTCTGGAATGAGCAGTTCTTC
>.|12|TRBJ2-7|TRBV30|few
CAWSPGTYEQYF
TGTGCCTGGAGCCCGGGTACCTACGAGCAGTACTTC
>TRBD2|14|TRBJ2-4|TRBV5-1|few
CASSLGGRSDIQYF
TGCGCCAGCAGCTTGGGCGGGAGATCGGACATTCAGTACTTC
>TRBD2|17|TRBJ2-3|TRBV12-3/TRBV12-4|.
CASSPRTSISSTDTQYF
TGTGCCAGCAGTCCTCGGACTAGCATTTCTAGCACAGATACGCAGTATTTT
>.|16|TRBJ1-6|TRBV7-2|.
CASSIRPRTSNSPLHF
TGTGCCAGCAGCATCCGACCCAGGACGAGTAATTCACCCCTCCACTTT
>.|17|TRBJ1-1|TRBV9|.
CASSVDRRRGMNTEAFF
TGTGCCAGCAGCGTAGACAGGCGCCGGGGGATGAACACTGAAGCTTTCTTT
>.|15|TRBJ2-3|TRBV19|many
CASSSGGIGTDTQYF
TGTGCCAGTAGTAGTGGGGGGATTGGAACAGATACGCAGTATTTT
>TRBD1|13|TRBJ1-2|TRBV20-1|few
CSARTDRTYGYTF
TGCAGTGCTAGAACGGACAGGACCTATGGCTACACCTTC
>TRBD2|14|TRBJ2-1|TRBV30|few
CAWEEAGGSYEQFF
TGTGCCTGGGAAGAAGCGGGAGGGTCGTATGAGCAGTTCTTC
>.|11|TRBJ2-3|TRBV12-3/TRBV12-4|.
CASSQPPTQYF
TGTGCCAGCAGTCAGCCACCCACGCAGTATTTT
>.|13|TRBJ1-5|TRBV20-1|few
CSAIGQGNQPQHF
TGCAGTGCTATCGGGCAGGGGAATCAGCCCCAGCATTTT
>.|15|TRBJ2-3|TRBV6-2/TRBV6-3|.
CASRADPSSTDTQYF
TGTGCCAGCAGAGCAGACCCTTCTAGCACAGATACGCAGTATTTT
>TRBD1|13|TRBJ1-2|TRBV29-1|.
CSTDRDVGYGYTF
TGCAGCACAGACAGGGATGTGGGCTATGGCTACACCTTC
>TRBD1|15|TRBJ2-5|TRBV12-3/TRBV12-4|.
CASRAGTGGSETQYF
TGTGCCAGCAGAGCCGGGACAGGGGGCTCGGAGACCCAGTACTTC
>TRBD1|14|TRBJ1-3|TRBV7-9|many
CASSYTGAGNTIYF
TGTGCCAGCAGCTACACAGGGGCTGGAAACACCATATATTTT
>TRBD2|16|TRBJ2-1|TRBV2|many
CASRTSGISSYNEQFF
TGTGCCAGCAGGACTAGCGGCATAAGCTCCTACAATGAGCAGTTCTTC
>.|15|TRBJ2-7|TRBV27|few
CASSLSSGPRWEQYF
TGTGCCAGCAGCCTATCAAGCGGGCCCCGGTGGGAGCAGTACTTC
>.|16|TRBJ2-1|TRBV29-1|many
CSANLNSLRSYNEQFF
TGCAGCGCTAACCTAAATAGCCTTCGCTCCTACAATGAGCAGTTCTTC
>.|14|TRBJ2-6|TRBV5-1|few
CASQGDSGANVLTF
TGCGCCAGCCAGGGAGACTCTGGGGCCAACGTCCTGACTTTC
>.|14|TRBJ2-6|TRBV5-1|.
CASSLASGANVLTF
TGCGCCAGCAGCTTGGCCTCTGGGGCCAACGTCCTGACTTTC
>TRBD2|15|TRBJ2-1|TRBV11-2|few
CASSSRLAGLNEQFF
TGTGCCAGCAGCTCCCGACTAGCGGGGCTCAATGAGCAGTTCTTC
>TRBD1|13|TRBJ2-7|TRBV18|.
CASSDRGSYEQYF
TGTGCCAGCTCGGACAGGGGTTCCTACGAGCAGTACTTC
>.|13|TRBJ2-4|TRBV20-1|few
CSAILAPKNIQYF
TGCAGTGCCATCCTAGCTCCCAAAAACATTCAGTACTTC
>TRBD2|16|TRBJ2-2|TRBV4-3|many
CASSQEREGRPGELFF
TGCGCCAGCAGCCAAGAGCGGGAGGGCCGCCCCGGGGAGCTGTTTTTT
>TRBD2|14|TRBJ2-3|TRBV7-8|many
CASTMGLPTDTQYF
TGTGCCAGCACCATGGGACTACCCACAGATACGCAGTATTTT
>.|15|TRBJ1-1|TRBV9|many
CASSSTPIGNTEAFF
TGTGCCAGCAGCTCAACACCGATAGGGAACACTGAAGCTTTCTTT
>TRBD2|15|TRBJ2-3|TRBV24-1|.
CATSDSGLAANTQYF
TGTGCCACCAGTGATTCGGGACTAGCGGCAAATACGCAGTATTTT
>.|15|TRBJ1-3|TRBV20-1|.
CSARVSGGAGNTIYF
TGCAGTGCTAGAGTTTCAGGTGGAGCTGGAAACACCATATATTTT
>TRBD2|16|TRBJ2-7|TRBV5-1|.
CASRSTSGGPPYEQYF
TGCGCCAGCAGATCGACTAGCGGGGGACCCCCCTACGAGCAGTACTTC
>TRBD1|15|TRBJ2-3|TRBV10-3|.
CAISEGQGATDTQYF
TGTGCCATCAGTGAGGGACAGGGGGCCACAGATACGCAGTATTTT
>.|17|TRBJ1-2|TRBV12-3/TRBV12-4|.
CASSLEGPRALNYGYTF
TGTGCCAGCAGTTTAGAGGGCCCCCGCGCCCTTAACTATGGCTACACCTTC
>.|16|TRBJ1-1|TRBV7-8|few
CASSPRGGRLRSEAFF
TGTGCCAGCAGCCCCCGGGGGGGGCGCCTTCGGTCTGAAGCTTTCTTT